The subject of this entry is one TCR beta chain. What it recognizes is unknown. The CDR3 does not end in the conserved phenylalanine or tryptophan, so this is likely a read error. It is unclear where the CDR3 begins or ends on the DNA, so no DNA is shown, and the CDR3 is as TCRdb lists it. Counting both end residues, the CDR3 totals 14 amino acids. Germline V gives CDR1 DFQATT, CDR2 SNEGSKA (reference sequence). This sample is drawn from a study of CD8+CD57+ T cells in acquired aplastic anemia. Study at large: Isolated CD4+ and CD8+ cells, once sorted, yielded DNA averaging around 3.3 ug. Healthy donor CD4+ cell samples had a mean of around 10 million reads.

TCR beta VDJ and CDR3 profiles were obtained from a genomic DNA template. TCRdb redid the calling of the reads with MiXCR, one entry per CDR3 protein. The table lists roughly 190,000 distinct CDR3 sequences, roughly half of them singletons. Whole-study findings and limits: A significant difference in CD8+ Simpson's diversity between patients and controls was not found. Found in both controls and patients were approximately 30 CD8+ CDR3 sequences.

Sequencing was done on a sample of sorted CD4+, CD8+, or CD8+CD57+ T cells (not recorded which) from PBMCs. This TCR came from a human donor in good health, serving as a control. The V and J genes are TRBV20-1 and TRBJ2-2; the table's D gene call, TRBD1, was not cross checked with the DNA. CDR3 protein: CSARNRGNTGELVL.